Reported below is one TCR beta chain. V lost 7 bases and J lost 2, with 14 bases in between. Germline CDR1 reads GTSNPN; CDR2 reads SVGIG (reference sequence). The CDR3 loop spans 13 amino acids. The data were taken from a study of T cell changes during pregnancy in multiple sclerosis. Only in-frame clones appear in the TCRdb table, and some are missing; sequencing was by immunoSEQ multiplex PCR. The table records some 74,000 clones, around 94% of them present only once. The TCR sequence derives from a female donor with multiple sclerosis, enrolled in a pregnancy study. The starting material was peripheral blood, obtained before pregnancy. The rearrangement uses TRBV30 and TRBJ2-5; D may be TRBD2 (5 bases). CDR3 protein: CASEGAEQETQYF. Written as DNA, the CDR3 is TGTGCCTCCGAGGGAGCGGAGCAAGAGACCCAGTACTTC.